These 27 T cell receptor beta chains share one sample of origin, sequenced in a study of beta chain features in type 1 diabetes. The sequenced template was cDNA made from the entire isolated RNA. Using immunoSEQ multiplex PCR, the repertoire was profiled, and TCRdb retains in-frame clones only, with some absent. The sample includes about 150,000 clones, 7% to 9% seen only once; the top ten take approximately 0.54%. For these TCRs, the target antigens are not known. Notes on the study in general: All four CD4+ subsets of Type 1 diabetes patients contained TCRB CDR3s that were moderately but significantly shorter.

The sequenced sample was central memory CD4+ T cells from blood. Source of these receptors: a man between 18 and 29 years old with type 1 diabetes.

The rearrangement joins TRBV6-5 to TRBJ1-6; D is unresolved. Germline V gene sequence: CDR1 MNHEY, CDR2 SVGAGI. V lost 5 bases and J 7 bases, leaving 3 bases between the germline ends. This CDR3 comprises 11 residues. The CDR3 spells CASSGNSPLHF. CDR3 coding DNA: TGTGCCAGCAGTGGCAATTCACCCCTCCACTTT.

On this clone: Compared with germline, one end of the junction differs, possibly owing to a read error. The V gene is TRBV6-1, the J gene TRBJ2-7; TRBD2 aligns across 7 bases. The CDR3 runs to 11 residues. Germline CDR1 is MNHNS and CDR2 is SASEGT. CDR3 protein: CASSEAGLPGF. CDR3 DNA: TGTGCCAGCAGTGAAGCGGGACTACCTGGCTTC.

This clone was seen only a few times. The chain links TRBV4-1 to TRBJ2-3, with 7 bases matching TRBD2. With 9 bases clipped from V and 1 base from J, the junction kept 13 bases outside the gene matches. From germline, CDR1 is MGHRA and CDR2 YSYEKL. The CDR3 length is 16 residues. The CDR3 bases are TGCGCCAGGAAATCCCGAAGGGAGGGGTGCACAGATACGCAGTATTTT. Protein: CARKSRREGCTDTQYF.

This clone was detected many times. The rearrangement joins TRBV7-2 to TRBJ1-5; D gene ambiguous. The CDR3 has 14 residues. V was trimmed by 3 bases and J by 4 bases, leaving 10 bases between them. Germline V gene lookup returns CDR1 SGHTA and CDR2 FQGNSA. The CDR3 reads CASSFATENQPQHF. CDR3 DNA: TGTGCCAGCAGCTTCGCGACGGAGAATCAGCCCCAGCATTTT.

V is TRBV20-1 and J is TRBJ2-5; D unclear. This CDR3 has 11 residues. CDR1 is DFQATT, CDR2 SNEGSKA, per germline (reference sequence). This chain's CDR3 is CTNGLLETQYF. For the CDR3, the DNA is TGCACCAACGGGTTACTAGAGACCCAGTACTTC.

This clone appeared a few times. The chain links TRBV15 to TRBJ2-2, with TRBD2 as a possible D gene (6 bases). The CDR3 is 13 residues long. The V end was cut by 10 bases, the J end by 2 bases, with 11 bases between. CDR1 LNHNV and CDR2 YYDKDF come from the germline V gene (reference sequence). The DNA of the CDR3 is TGTGCCAGCCAGCGGGTAAACACCGGGGAGCTGTTTTTT. Translating it yields CASQRVNTGELFF.

This clone came up a few times. CDR3 sequence reads: CASSLEGGRTGELFF. CDR3 in DNA: TGTGCCAGCAGCTTAGAAGGGGGTCGGACCGGGGAGCTGTTTTTT. V is TRBV7-2 and J is TRBJ2-2, with a tentative D call TRBD1 (6 bases). V dropped 1 base and J dropped 5 bases, with 11 bases sitting between them. The germline gives CDR1 SGHTA, CDR2 FQGNSA. The CDR3 runs 15 residues. Full variable domain (remainder filled in from reference TRBV7-2 and TRBJ2-2): GAGVSQSPSNKVTEKGKDVELRCDPISGHTALYWYRQSLGQGLEFLIYFQGNSAPDKSGLPSDRFSAERTGGSVSTLTIQRTQQEDSAVYLCASSLEGGRTGELFFGEGSRLTVL.

This clone has just a few counts. The chain uses TRBV11-2 and TRBJ1-3; weak D call: TRBD1 (6 bases). The CDR3 is 15 amino acids. V lost 3 bases to trimming and J lost 0 bases, with 9 bases between them. Per the germline V gene, CDR1 is SGHAT and CDR2 is FQNNGV. The CDR3 sequence: CASSFSQGSGNTIYF. DNA for the CDR3: TGTGCCAGCAGCTTTTCACAGGGCTCTGGAAACACCATATATTTT.

This clone was counted between two and nine times. The J gene is TRBJ2-1, the V gene TRBV4-3; 8 nucleotides match TRBD2. The CDR3 is 21 amino acids. J lost 4 bases, V lost 4 bases, and 24 bases had no gene match. Germline V gene lookup returns CDR1 LGHNA and CDR2 YSLEER. The CDR3 DNA reads TGCGCCAGCAGCCGCTACCTTACATCGGGTAGCGGGGACGATACATACAATGAGCAGTTCTTC. Amino acid sequence: CASSRYLTSGSGDDTYNEQFF.

The chain is built from TRBV4-3 and TRBJ1-2; D possibly corresponds to TRBD1 (5 bases). V was cut by 0 bases and J by 4 bases, with 9 bases left in between. Germline V gene lookup returns CDR1 LGHNA and CDR2 YSLEER. The CDR3 runs 14 residues. The CDR3 DNA reads as TGCGCCAGCAGCCAAGATGCACAGGCCTATGGCTACACCTTC. It codes for CASSQDAQAYGYTF.

This clone was picked up a small number of times. The gene calls are TRBV5-5 and TRBJ2-5; tentative D call: TRBD1 (5 bases). Germline V gives CDR1 SGHKS, CDR2 YYEKEE (reference sequence). The CDR3 extends over 13 amino acids. Trimming shortened V by 4 bases and J by 0 bases, and 7 bases separated the two germline ends. DNA of the CDR3: TGTGCCAGCAGCCAACAGGACCAAGAGACCCAGTACTTC. Residues: CASSQQDQETQYF.

This clone was picked up a small number of times. The chain combines TRBV27 with TRBJ2-5; D is possibly TRBD2 (5 bases). Trimming left V 4 bases short and J 1 base short, with 13 bases between. The CDR3 covers 15 residues. The V gene's germline CDR1 is MNHEY and CDR2 SMNVEV (reference sequence). The DNA for the CDR3 is TGTGCCAGCAGTTCAAAGGGAGTACGCCAAGAGACCCAGTACTTC. Protein: CASSSKGVRQETQYF.

This clone was counted at least ten times. The chain links TRBV7-2 to TRBJ2-7, with TRBD1 identical over 7 bases. The CDR3 is 15 amino acids. CDR1 is SGHTA and CDR2 is FQGNSA in the germline V gene. V lost 5 bases and J lost 0; bases outside the gene matches: 7. The CDR3 DNA is TGTGCCAGCAGCCAACTAAGGGACAGCTCCTACGAGCAGTACTTC. It yields the protein CASSQLRDSSYEQYF.

The chain joins TRBV9 to TRBJ2-3, with 10 bases identical to TRBD2. The CDR3 sequence is 15 residues long. J lost 0 bases, V lost 3 bases, and 1 base had no gene match. The germline gives CDR1 SGDLS, CDR2 YYNGEE. CDR3 coding DNA: TGTGCCAGCAGCGAGACTAGCGGGAGCACAGATACGCAGTATTTT. The encoded protein is CASSETSGSTDTQYF. Complete variable domain (other parts from reference TRBV9 and TRBJ2-3): DSGVTQTPKHLITATGQRVTLRCSPRSGDLSVYWYQQSLDQGLQFLIQYYNGEERAKGNILERFSAQQFPDLHSELNLSSLELGDSALYFCASSETSGSTDTQYFGPGTRLTVL.

This clone has just a few counts. The chain couples TRBV6-6 to TRBJ2-3; TRBD2 agrees at 13 bases. The CDR3 totals 15 residues. Germline V gives CDR1 MNHNY, CDR2 SVGAGI (reference sequence). J gave up 4 bases and V 4 bases, and 2 bases lay outside the gene matches. As DNA, the CDR3 is TGTGCCAGCAGTTGGACTAGCGGGAGTGCAGATACGCAGTATTTT. Its protein is CASSWTSGSADTQYF.

In this sample, this clone turned up many times. The chain carries TRBV18 and TRBJ2-7; D might be TRBD1 (5 bases). There are 13 residues in the CDR3. Trimming took 2 bases from V and 3 from J, leaving 8 bases between them. Germline CDR1 and CDR2: KGHSH and LQKENI. The CDR3, as DNA: TGTGCCAGCTCACCAGCAGGGTTCTACGAGCAGTACTTC. Translated, it gives CASSPAGFYEQYF.

The V call is TRBV7-8, the J call TRBJ1-5, with unresolved D. CDR1 and CDR2 from the germline V gene are SGHVS and FQNEAQ. The CDR3 is 14 amino acids. V was shortened by 3 bases and J by 7 bases, with 13 bases between the two germline ends. For the CDR3, the DNA is TGTGCCAGCAGCTTTCGGGATTTTACACAGCCCCAGCATTTT. Residues: CASSFRDFTQPQHF. Based on the CDR3 plus reference TRBV7-8 and TRBJ1-5, the full variable domain is GAGVSQSPRYKVAKRGQDVALRCDPISGHVSLFWYQQALGQGPEFLTYFQNEAQLDKSGLPSDRFFAERPEGSVSTLKIQRTQQEDSAVYLCASSFRDFTQPQHFGDGTRLSIL.

The V call is TRBV28, the J call TRBJ2-7, with D possibly TRBD1 on 5 matching bases. The V end was cut by 6 bases, the J end by 6 bases, with 18 bases between. The germline gives CDR1 MDHEN, CDR2 SYDVKM. This CDR3 comprises 14 residues. CDR3 sequence reads: CASSRYSGSVEQYF. In DNA form, the CDR3 reads TGTGCCAGCAGCCGATATTCAGGGTCCGTCGAGCAGTACTTC.

This clone was seen only a few times. An end of the junction does not agree with germline; a read error may underlie this. The chain is built from TRBV11-2 and TRBJ2-1, with 9 bases lining up with TRBD1. From germline, CDR1 is SGHAT and CDR2 FQNNGV. The CDR3 length is 12 residues. CDR3 sequence reads: CASSPSGQGSIF. DNA of the CDR3: TGTGCCAGCAGCCCTTCGGGACAGGGAAGTATCTTC.

This clone was seen a handful of times. This chain joins TRBV9 and TRBJ1-1; a possible D gene is TRBD1 (6 bases). This CDR3 contains 20 residues. Germline V lookup: CDR1 SGDLS, CDR2 YYNGEE. V was clipped by 0 bases and J by 0 bases, with 24 bases between them. The CDR3 region has the DNA TGTGCCAGCAGCGTAGGGCTTGATGGGGGGGCCCGGTCCATGAACACTGAAGCTTTCTTT. Its translation: CASSVGLDGGARSMNTEAFF.

Comment on this clone: This specimen includes other DNA sequences encoding the same CDR3. The V gene is TRBV29-1, the J gene TRBJ1-2; 7 nucleotides match TRBD1. The germline V gene has CDR1 SQVTM and CDR2 ANQGSEA. After removal of 8 bases from V and 3 bases from J, the junction contained 3 bases not matched to a gene. This CDR3 is built from 11 residues. This CDR3 is CSLGTDYGYTF. CDR3 nucleotide sequence: TGCAGCCTAGGGACAGACTATGGCTACACCTTC. Complete variable domain (other parts from reference TRBV29-1 and TRBJ1-2): SAVISQKPSRDICQRGTSLTIQCQVDSQVTMMFWYRQQPGQSLTLIATANQGSEATYESGFVIDKFPISRPNLTFSTLTVSNMSPEDSSIYLCSLGTDYGYTFGSGTRLTVV.

The chain has TRBV6-6 and TRBJ2-7, with 9 bases aligning to TRBD1. CDR3 length: 14 amino acids. Germline lookup yields CDR1 MNHNY and CDR2 SVGAGI (reference sequence). Trimming took 5 bases from V and 6 from J; bases not matched to a gene: 8. The CDR3 DNA reads as TGTGCCAGCAGTAGACCGGGACAGGGTTCCGAGCAGTACTTC. Protein sequence: CASSRPGQGSEQYF.

Only a few counts were recorded for this clone. V and J are TRBV14 and TRBJ2-3; TRBD1 matches at 7 bases. Germline V gene lookup returns CDR1 SGHDN and CDR2 FVKESK. CDR3 size: 13 residues. Trimming took 2 bases from V and 12 from J; bases not matched to a gene: 8. The CDR3 sequence is CASSQTRQGQQYF. The CDR3, as DNA: TGTGCCAGCAGCCAAACCCGACAGGGTCAACAGTATTTT.

The chain uses TRBV2 and TRBJ2-2; 8 bases align to TRBD1. The CDR3 extends over 14 amino acids. The germline CDR1 and CDR2 sequences are SNHLY and FYNNEI. V was pared by 6 bases and J by 3 bases, with 3 bases of the junction left unmatched. CDR3 region: CASSWTGHTGELFF. CDR3 sequence (DNA): TGTGCCAGCAGCTGGACAGGGCACACCGGGGAGCTGTTTTTT.

V is TRBV5-4 and J is TRBJ2-5; D is undetermined. V dropped 1 base and J dropped 2 bases, with 6 bases sitting between them. Per the germline V gene, CDR1 is SGHNT and CDR2 is YYREEE (reference sequence). This CDR3 region has 13 residues. This chain's CDR3 is CASSLNSQETQYF. DNA for the CDR3: TGTGCCAGCAGCTTGAACAGTCAAGAGACCCAGTACTTC.

This clone has more than one count but fewer than ten. This chain connects TRBV5-6 to TRBJ2-5, with TRBD2 matching over 10 bases. The V segment lost 7 bases and the J segment 0 bases; nucleotides outside the gene matches: 9. CDR3 length: 16 amino acids. In germline, CDR1 is SGHDT, CDR2 YYEEEE. CDR3 sequence: CASRRVLAGDQETQYF. DNA for the CDR3: TGTGCCAGCCGAAGGGTTCTAGCGGGGGACCAAGAGACCCAGTACTTC.

This clone was seen more than once but under ten times. The chain uses TRBV18 and TRBJ2-7, with 8 positions matching TRBD1. Germline V lookup: CDR1 KGHSH, CDR2 LQKENI. J was trimmed by 2 bases and V by 4 bases; bases with no gene match: 4. This CDR3 region has 14 residues. The CDR3, as DNA: TGTGCCAGCTCACGAATGGGACAGGCCTACGAGCAGTACTTC. Translated, it gives CASSRMGQAYEQYF.